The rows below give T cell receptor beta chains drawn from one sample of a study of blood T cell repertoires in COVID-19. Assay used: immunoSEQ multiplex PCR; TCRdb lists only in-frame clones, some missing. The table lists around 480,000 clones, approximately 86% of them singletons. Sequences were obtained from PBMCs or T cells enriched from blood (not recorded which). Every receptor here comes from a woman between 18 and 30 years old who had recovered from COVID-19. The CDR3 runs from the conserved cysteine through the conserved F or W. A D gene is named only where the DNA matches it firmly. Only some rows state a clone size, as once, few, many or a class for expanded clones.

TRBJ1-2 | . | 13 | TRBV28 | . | TGTGCCAGCAGGGACAGTCCTAACTATGGCTACACCTTC | CASRDSPNYGYTF
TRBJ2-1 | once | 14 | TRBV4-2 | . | TGTGCCAGCAGCCAAGAAGCGGTAGCAGTTGAGCAGTTCTTC | CASSQEAVAVEQFF
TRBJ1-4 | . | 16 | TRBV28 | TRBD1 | TGTGCCAGCAGTCAGGACAGGGATGCAACTAATGAAAAACTGTTTTTT | CASSQDRDATNEKLFF
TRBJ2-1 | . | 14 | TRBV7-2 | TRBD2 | TGTGCCAGCAGCTTTGCAGCGGGGGACAATGAGCAGTTCTTC | CASSFAAGDNEQFF
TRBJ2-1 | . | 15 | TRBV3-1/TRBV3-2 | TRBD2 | TGTGCCAGCACCTCTCGGGGGGTCAGAACCAATGAGCAGTTCTTC | CASTSRGVRTNEQFF
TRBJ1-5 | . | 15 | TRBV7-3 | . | TGTGCCAGCAGCTTAACAGGGGAAAGCAATCAGCCCCAGCATTTT | CASSLTGESNQPQHF
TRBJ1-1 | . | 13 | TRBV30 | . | TGTGCCTGGAGTGTAAGGGAGGATACTGAAGCTTTCTTT | CAWSVREDTEAFF
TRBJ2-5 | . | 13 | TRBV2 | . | TGTGCCAGCAGATCGGGGTACTCGGAGACCCAGTACTTC | CASRSGYSETQYF
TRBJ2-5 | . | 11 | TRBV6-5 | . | TGTGCCAGCAGCCTTCAAGAGACCCAGTACTTC | CASSLQETQYF
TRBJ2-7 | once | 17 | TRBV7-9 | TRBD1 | TGTGCCAGCAGCTTAGGTGGGCAGGGGGCGTTCTCCTACGAGCAGTACTTC | CASSLGGQGAFSYEQYF
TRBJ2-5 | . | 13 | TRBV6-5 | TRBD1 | TGTGCCAGCAGTTACAGGGACAGGGAGACCCAGTACTTC | CASSYRDRETQYF
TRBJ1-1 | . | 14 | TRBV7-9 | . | TGTGCCAGCAGCTTAGCGGAAGGAAGGGGTGAAGCTTTCTTT | CASSLAEGRGEAFF
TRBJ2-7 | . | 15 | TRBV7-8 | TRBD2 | TGTGCCAGCAGCTTCCCGGGGGGTAGCTCCTACGAGCAGTACTTC | CASSFPGGSSYEQYF
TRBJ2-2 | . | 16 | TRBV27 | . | TGTGCCAGCAGTTATGAGGGGGTTTCAAACACCGGGGAGCTGTTTTTT | CASSYEGVSNTGELFF
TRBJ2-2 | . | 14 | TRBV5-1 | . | TGCGCCAGCAGCCCGACAGGGAACACCGGGGAGCTGTTTTTT | CASSPTGNTGELFF
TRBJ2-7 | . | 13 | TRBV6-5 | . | TGTGCCAGCAGTCCCCCAGGGTCGGACGAGCAGTACTTC | CASSPPGSDEQYF
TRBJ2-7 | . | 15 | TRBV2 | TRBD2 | TGTGCCAGCACCTTAACTTCTAGCGGAGACTACGAGCAGTACTTC | CASTLTSSGDYEQYF
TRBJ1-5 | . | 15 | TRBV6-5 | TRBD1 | TGTGCCAGCAGTTACTCGAAACAGGGGAATCAGCCCCAGCATTTT | CASSYSKQGNQPQHF
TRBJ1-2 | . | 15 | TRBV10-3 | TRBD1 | TGTGCCATCAGTGAAGGTCAGGGGGCTAACTATGGCTACACCTTC | CAISEGQGANYGYTF
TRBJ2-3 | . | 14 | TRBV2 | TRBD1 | TGTGCCAGCCCCAGGGACAGGGGAACAGATACGCAGTATTTT | CASPRDRGTDTQYF